The text below deals with one TCR beta chain. Its target is unknown. These data are taken from a study of cytomegalovirus exposure and HLA in healthy donors. Study information: Early released data had around 88 million unique TCRs, all coming from HLA-typed donors.

Study-level points and caveats: Judged likely to be a sequencing artifact was a cluster of highly shared sequence variants. Across donors, most TCRs were seen rarely, yet some public ones were widespread.

The PCR ran on 60 Vbeta and 13 Jbeta primers. Profiled with immunoSEQ multiplex PCR; TCRdb holds only in-frame clones, not every one. Of about 130,000 clones in the sample, around 8.5% were seen once. CDR3 size: 17 residues. Germline lookup yields CDR1 SNHLY and CDR2 FYNNEI. V lost 2 bases to trimming and J lost 0 bases, with 15 bases between them. The sequence was collected from a middle-aged man in good health and CMV-seronegative. The V and J genes are TRBV2 and TRBJ2-3; D remains ambiguous. Sequencing input: PBMCs. The CDR3 loop reads CASSEIPIQSSTDTQYF. The CDR3 coding sequence is TGTGCCAGCAGTGAAATCCCGATACAGTCTAGCACAGATACGCAGTATTTT.